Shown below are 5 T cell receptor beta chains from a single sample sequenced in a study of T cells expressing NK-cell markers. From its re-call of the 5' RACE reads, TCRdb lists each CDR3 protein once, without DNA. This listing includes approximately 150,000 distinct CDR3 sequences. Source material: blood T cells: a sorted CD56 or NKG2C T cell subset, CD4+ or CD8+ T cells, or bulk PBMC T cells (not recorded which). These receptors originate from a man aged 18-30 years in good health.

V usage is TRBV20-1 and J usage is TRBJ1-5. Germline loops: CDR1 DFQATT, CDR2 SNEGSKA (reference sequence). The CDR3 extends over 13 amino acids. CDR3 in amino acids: CSARTSPTQPQHF.

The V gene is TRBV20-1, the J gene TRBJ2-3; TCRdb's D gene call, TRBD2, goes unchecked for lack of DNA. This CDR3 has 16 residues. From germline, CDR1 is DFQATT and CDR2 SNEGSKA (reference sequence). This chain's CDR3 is CSARSGSGTSTDTQYF.

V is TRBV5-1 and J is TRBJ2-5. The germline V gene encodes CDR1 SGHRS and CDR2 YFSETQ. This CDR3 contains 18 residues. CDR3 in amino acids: CASSSYLRDIGNQETQYF.

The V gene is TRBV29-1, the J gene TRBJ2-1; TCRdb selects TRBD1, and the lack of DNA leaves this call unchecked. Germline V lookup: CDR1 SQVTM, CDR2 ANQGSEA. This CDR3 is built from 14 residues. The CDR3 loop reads CSVEYRDRGNEQFF.

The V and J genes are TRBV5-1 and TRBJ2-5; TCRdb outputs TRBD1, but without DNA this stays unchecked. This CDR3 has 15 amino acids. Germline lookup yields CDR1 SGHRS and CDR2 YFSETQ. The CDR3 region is CASGATAGQVETQYF. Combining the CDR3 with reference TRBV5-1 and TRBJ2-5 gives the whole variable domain KAGVTQTPRYLIKTRGQQVTLSCSPISGHRSVSWYQQTPGQGLQFLFEYFSETQRNKGNFPGRFSGRQFSNSRSEMNVSTLELGDSALYLCASGATAGQVETQYFGPGTRLLVL.